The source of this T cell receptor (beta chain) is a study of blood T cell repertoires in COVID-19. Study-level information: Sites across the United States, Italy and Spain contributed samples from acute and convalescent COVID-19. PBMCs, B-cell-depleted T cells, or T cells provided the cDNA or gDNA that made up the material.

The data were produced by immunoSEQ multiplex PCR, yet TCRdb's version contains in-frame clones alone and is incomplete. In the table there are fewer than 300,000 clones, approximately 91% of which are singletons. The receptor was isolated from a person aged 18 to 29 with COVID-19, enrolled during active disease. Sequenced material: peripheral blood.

In DNA, the CDR3 is TGTGCCATCGAGACAGGGATCAATGAGCAGTTCTTC. Translated, it gives CAIETGINEQFF. This chain uses TRBV28 with TRBJ2-1, with 7 bases matching TRBD1. V dropped 10 bases and J dropped 6; count of bases not matched to a gene: 6. This CDR3 region has 12 residues. Germline V lookup: CDR1 MDHEN, CDR2 SYDVKM.